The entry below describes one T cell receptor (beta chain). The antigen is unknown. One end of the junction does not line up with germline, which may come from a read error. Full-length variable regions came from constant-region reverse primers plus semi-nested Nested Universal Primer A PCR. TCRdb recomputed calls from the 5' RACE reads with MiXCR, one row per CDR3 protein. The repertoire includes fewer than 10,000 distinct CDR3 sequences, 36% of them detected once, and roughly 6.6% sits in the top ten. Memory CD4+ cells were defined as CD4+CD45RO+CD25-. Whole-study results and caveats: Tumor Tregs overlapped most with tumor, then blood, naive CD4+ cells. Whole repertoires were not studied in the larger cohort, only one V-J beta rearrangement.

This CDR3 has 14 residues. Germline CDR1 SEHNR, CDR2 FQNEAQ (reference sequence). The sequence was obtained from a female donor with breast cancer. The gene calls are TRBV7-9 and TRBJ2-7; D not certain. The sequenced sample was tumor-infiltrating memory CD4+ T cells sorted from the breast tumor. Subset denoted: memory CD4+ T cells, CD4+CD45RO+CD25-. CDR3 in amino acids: CASSLSENLYEQYF. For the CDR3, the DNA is TGCGCCAGCAGCTTAAGCGAGAACCTCTACGAGCAGTACTTC.